This T cell receptor beta chain comes out of a study of shared T cell receptors in the human thymus. Libraries were prepared by immunoSEQ multiplex PCR; TCRdb keeps only in-frame clonotypes and omits some of them. The table shows around 730,000 clones, with over 75% occurring only once. The CDR3 is made up of 13 amino acids. Trimming cost V 10 bases and J 8 bases, with 15 bases left between them. The V gene's germline CDR1 is MNHEY and CDR2 SVGAGI. These sequences were also reported in another study, on human thymus T cells. According to that study: Apparent skewing of V and J gene usage characterized both thymic and blood repertoires.

The sample taken for sequencing was thymocytes. The receptor was isolated from a girl under three years old with a congenital heart defect. The chain is built from TRBV6-5 and TRBJ1-6, with D maybe TRBD1 (6 bases). The CDR3 nucleotides read TGTGCCACAGGGGAAGTGTCTTATTCACCCCTCCACTTT. This translates into CATGEVSYSPLHF.